Below, 24 T cell receptor beta chains from the same sample are listed, as sequenced in a study of neurological immune-mediated disorders. From the 5' RACE reads, TCRdb called clonotypes with MiXCR, one entry per CDR3 protein. This table has tens of thousands of distinct CDR3 sequences, approximately 25% appearing once. Time point of the sample: technical triplicate 2. Sample: PBMCs. Receptors originate from a man in his fifties or sixties with HTLV-1-associated myelopathy (HAM/TSP).

This clonotype was found many times. The CDR3 sequence is CASSQEGAGGAPNEKLFF. The CDR3, as DNA: TGCGCCAGCAGCCAAGAGGGAGCAGGGGGCGCGCCTAATGAAAAACTGTTTTTT. The chain joins TRBV4-1 to TRBJ1-4; TRBD1 matches at 8 bases. Germline trimming cut 0 bases from V and 3 bases from J; bases unmatched to any gene: 9. CDR3 length equals 18 residues. Germline CDR1 reads MGHRA; CDR2 reads YSYEKL.

This clonotype appeared many times. V usage is TRBV20-1 and J usage is TRBJ2-5; unclear D gene. The V end lost 6 bases, the J end lost 2 bases, and 7 bases lay between the germline ends. CDR3 length: 11 residues. From germline, CDR1 is DFQATT and CDR2 SNEGSKA (reference sequence). The CDR3 bases are TGCAGTGCCCTTCAACAAGAGACCCAGTACTTC. Amino acid sequence: CSALQQETQYF.

The sample holds many counts of this clonotype. This chain connects TRBV5-1 to TRBJ2-1; maybe TRBD1 (6 bases). Germline assignment: CDR1 SGHRS and CDR2 YFSETQ. V lost 2 bases and J lost 10, with 13 bases in between. This CDR3 has 13 amino acids. In nucleotides, the CDR3 is TGCGCCAGCAGCTTCAAGACAGGTGACGAGCAGTTCTTC. Protein sequence: CASSFKTGDEQFF. Together with reference TRBV5-1 and TRBJ2-1, the CDR3 gives the full variable domain: KAGVTQTPRYLIKTRGQQVTLSCSPISGHRSVSWYQQTPGQGLQFLFEYFSETQRNKGNFPGRFSGRQFSNSRSEMNVSTLELGDSALYLCASSFKTGDEQFFGPGTRLTVL.

This clonotype appeared many times. The V call is TRBV6-4, the J call TRBJ2-1, with 8 bases that match TRBD2. CDR1 is MRHNA, CDR2 SNTAGT, per germline. CDR3 length: 14 amino acids. V was clipped by 3 bases and J by 6 bases; unmatched bases: 4. The CDR3 region is CASSEASGSNEQFF. As DNA, the CDR3 is TGTGCCAGCAGTGAGGCTAGCGGGTCCAATGAGCAGTTCTTC.

By frequency in the sample, this clonotype is medium-sized (0.01 to 0.1%). The chain joins TRBV5-1 to TRBJ2-1; 7 nucleotides agree with TRBD1. After removal of 4 bases from V and 9 bases from J, the junction contained 13 bases not matched to a gene. From germline, CDR1 is SGHRS and CDR2 YFSETQ. CDR3 length: 15 amino acids. The chain's CDR3 is CASSTQQGYEAEQFF. CDR3 sequence (DNA): TGCGCCAGCAGCACTCAACAGGGGTATGAGGCTGAGCAGTTCTTC.

This chain joins TRBV5-1 and TRBJ1-2; D is unresolved. Germline lookup yields CDR1 SGHRS and CDR2 YFSETQ. CDR3 size: 14 residues. Trimming removed 6 bases at V and 2 bases at J, with 14 bases between. CDR3 sequence (DNA): TGCGCCAGCACCGGCATGGACCTCAACTATGGCTACACCTTC. It specifies CASTGMDLNYGYTF.

Points on this clonotype: This sequence may be a read error, since a much larger clone differs from it by one base. The rearrangement joins TRBV20-1 to TRBJ2-3; no clear D gene. Germline V gene lookup returns CDR1 DFQATT and CDR2 SNEGSKA (reference sequence). The CDR3 spans 11 residues. V dropped 8 bases and J dropped 6 bases, with 12 bases sitting between them. CDR3 residues: CSCPLGDTQYF. In DNA form, the CDR3 reads TGCAGTTGCCCCCTTGGTGATACGCAGTATTTT.

V gene TRBV19 combines with J gene TRBJ1-5; D unclear. The V gene's germline CDR1 is LNHDA and CDR2 SQIVND (reference sequence). This CDR3 is 13 amino acids long. V was clipped by 2 bases and J by 6 bases, with 8 bases between them. CDR3 DNA: TGTGCCAGTAGTATAACAGAGGCTCAGCCCCAGCATTTT. Translation gives CASSITEAQPQHF.

In its sample, this clonotype was seen many times. The rearrangement uses TRBV7-2 and TRBJ2-5, with D possibly being TRBD2 (5 bases). The germline V gene encodes CDR1 SGHTA and CDR2 FQGNSA. The CDR3 sequence is 13 residues long. Trimming stripped 1 base from V and 5 bases from J, with 8 bases between. The CDR3: CASSLGAVETQYF. Here the CDR3 DNA reads TGTGCCAGCAGCTTAGGAGCGGTGGAGACCCAGTACTTC.

This clonotype has at least ten counts. The gene calls are TRBV4-1 and TRBJ2-1, with TRBD1 matching 7 bases. Germline loops: CDR1 MGHRA, CDR2 YSYEKL. V lost 0 bases, J lost 6 bases, and 2 bases stayed unmatched. The CDR3 totals 14 residues. CDR3 bases: TGCGCCAGCAGCCAAGAGGACAGGTCCAATGAGCAGTTCTTC. It yields the protein CASSQEDRSNEQFF.

This clonotype occurred many times. CDR3 coding DNA: TGTGCCATCAGCGAAGGAAGTCAAGGAGGACAGACCCCCCAGCCCCAGCATTTT. This gives the protein CAISEGSQGGQTPQPQHF. The rearrangement uses TRBV10-3 and TRBJ1-5, with D perhaps matching TRBD1 (6 bases). The V end lost 6 bases, the J end lost 7 bases, and 28 bases lay between the germline ends. The length of the CDR3 is 18 residues. In germline, CDR1 is ENHRY, CDR2 SYGVKD.

Many counts were recorded for this clonotype. This chain uses TRBV20-1 with TRBJ2-2, with 11 bases fitting TRBD1. With V trimmed by 6 bases and J by 7 bases, 7 bases remained unmatched. The CDR3 totals 14 residues. The germline V gene encodes CDR1 DFQATT and CDR2 SNEGSKA (reference sequence). The CDR3 region is CSAPDRGRSGELFF. CDR3 DNA: TGCAGTGCGCCGGACAGGGGGCGCAGCGGGGAGCTGTTTTTT.

This clonotype was counted ten times or more. The V and J genes are TRBV12-3 or TRBV12-4 and TRBJ2-3; D is unresolved. The CDR3 is 11 amino acids. The V end was cut by 5 bases, the J end by 5 bases, with 5 bases between. The CDR3: CASSKGDTQYF. The CDR3 region has the DNA TGTGCCAGCAGTAAGGGAGATACGCAGTATTTT.

This clonotype was recorded many times. V gene TRBV12-3 or TRBV12-4 combines with J gene TRBJ1-4; D might be TRBD1 (5 bases). The CDR3 has 15 amino acids. Deletions cut 6 bases from V and 7 bases from J, with 18 bases between. CDR3 nucleotide sequence: TGTGCCAGCAGGGTCCGGGGGGATCCCGGTGAAAAACTGTTTTTT. This codes for CASRVRGDPGEKLFF.

This clonotype has only a few counts. The chain combines TRBV9 with TRBJ2-3; 8 bases line up with TRBD2. Germline-derived CDR1 and CDR2 are SGDLS and YYNGEE. V lost 3 bases and J lost 2; bases outside the gene matches: 5. The CDR3 covers 15 residues. CDR3 nucleotides: TGTGCCAGCAGCGCCGCGGGAGGCCTCACAGATACGCAGTATTTT. It codes for CASSAAGGLTDTQYF.

This clonotype was seen repeatedly, ten times or more. The rearrangement joins TRBV27 to TRBJ1-1; weak D call: TRBD1 (6 bases). Germline CDR1 MNHEY, CDR2 SMNVEV (reference sequence). The CDR3 has 14 residues. The germline V and J ends were trimmed by 6 bases and 6 bases, with 17 bases remaining between them. CDR3 sequence (DNA): TGTGCCAGCAGACCGAGCCCAGGGACACCTGAAGCTTTCTTT. As protein: CASRPSPGTPEAFF.

At least ten counts were recorded for this clonotype. The chain recombines TRBV30 with TRBJ1-5; D gene unclear. V was pared by 0 bases and J by 4 bases, with 10 bases between. Germline V gene data show CDR1 as GTSNPN and CDR2 as SVGIG (reference sequence). CDR3 length: 14 amino acids. CDR3 DNA sequence: TGTGCCTGGAGTGTTGGGCAGAGTAATCAGCCCCAGCATTTT. Encoded protein: CAWSVGQSNQPQHF. Supplemented by reference TRBV30 and TRBJ1-5, the full variable domain reads SQTIHQWPATLVQPVGSPLSLECTVEGTSNPNLYWYRQAAGRGLQLLFYSVGIGQISSEVPQNLSASRPQDRQFILSSKKLLLSDSGFYLCAWSVGQSNQPQHFGDGTRLSIL.

This clonotype was seen ten or more times. The V and J genes are TRBV7-2 and TRBJ2-3; the match to TRBD1 covers 7 bases. Germline values: CDR1 SGHTA, CDR2 FQGNSA. The V and J ends lost 5 bases and 6 bases, in that order; junction bases with no gene match: 11. The CDR3 contains 15 residues. CDR3 sequence: CASSPVPGQSDTQYF. The CDR3 DNA sequence: TGTGCCAGCAGCCCGGTCCCGGGACAGTCGGATACGCAGTATTTT.

V is TRBV5-4 and J is TRBJ2-5, with D perhaps TRBD2 (5 bases). The ends were cut back, 0 bases at V and 0 bases at J, with 9 bases in the middle. CDR3 length: 15 residues. Germline CDR1 reads SGHNT; CDR2 reads YYREEE (reference sequence). In DNA form, the CDR3 reads TGTGCCAGCAGCTTGGGGGTGACTAACCAAGAGACCCAGTACTTC. This encodes CASSLGVTNQETQYF.

This clonotype showed up many times. This rearrangement joins TRBV20-1 to TRBJ2-3, with 10 bases lining up with TRBD2. CDR1 is DFQATT, CDR2 SNEGSKA, per germline (reference sequence). The CDR3 is 16 amino acids. Unmatched junction bases numbered 9, after V lost 6 bases and J lost 0 bases. CDR3 region: CSAAGLADYSTDTQYF. DNA of the CDR3: TGCAGTGCGGCCGGACTAGCGGACTATAGCACAGATACGCAGTATTTT.

J is TRBJ2-5 and V is TRBV5-1, with 8 bases that match TRBD2. This CDR3 region has 18 residues. V was pared by 7 bases and J by 1 base, with 18 bases of the junction left unmatched. In germline, CDR1 is SGHRS, CDR2 YFSETQ. CDR3 region: CASCPPVSGSPGQETQYF. Here the CDR3 DNA reads TGCGCCAGCTGCCCCCCCGTCAGCGGGAGCCCTGGCCAAGAGACCCAGTACTTC.

This clonotype was seen repeatedly, ten times or more. The J gene is TRBJ2-3, the V gene TRBV7-8, with a weak D call TRBD2 (7 bases). The CDR3 is 14 residues long. The V end lost 5 bases, the J end lost 4 bases, and 13 bases lay between the germline ends. Germline V CDR1 and CDR2: SGHVS, FQNEAQ. The CDR3 sequence: CASSVEGGADTQYF. The CDR3 DNA sequence: TGTGCCAGCAGCGTAGAAGGGGGGGCAGATACGCAGTATTTT.

This chain uses TRBV25-1 with TRBJ2-7; 9 nucleotides match TRBD1. Looked up from germline, CDR1 is MGHDK and CDR2 is SYGVNS. The CDR3 spans 15 residues. Trimming at V came to 4 bases and at J to 4 bases, leaving 8 bases not matched to a gene. The CDR3 nucleotides are TGTGCCAGCAGTGCGAGGACAGGGGTGGTTTACGAGCAGTACTTC. It encodes CASSARTGVVYEQYF.

This clonotype has at least ten counts. V gene TRBV12-3 or TRBV12-4 combines with J gene TRBJ2-1, with 12 bases identical to TRBD2. This CDR3 spans 15 amino acids. V trimming: 2 bases; J trimming: 8 bases; junction bases outside the gene matches: 4. This chain's CDR3 is CASSLTLAGGHEQFF. CDR3 sequence (DNA): TGTGCCAGCAGTTTAACGCTAGCGGGAGGGCATGAGCAGTTCTTC.